The clone carrying this T cell receptor (beta chain) was counted between two and nine times. The germline CDR1 and CDR2 sequences are MDHEN and SYDVKM. Trimming cost V 8 bases and J 0 bases, with 8 bases left between them. The CDR3 covers 12 residues. The data derive from a study of CD8+ T cells in alopecia areata. cDNA serving as the sequencing template came from extracted, reverse transcribed RNA. TCRdb keeps only in-frame clones here, not all; method: immunoSEQ multiplex PCR. The sample carries 100,000 to 150,000 clones, 45% to 50% recorded once. The sequence came from a human donor with alopecia areata. The V and J genes are TRBV28 and TRBJ2-7, with D possibly TRBD1 on 5 matching bases. The sequenced material came from NKG2D-low CD8+ T cells sorted from blood. The CDR3 loop reads CASARDSYEQYF. Here the CDR3 DNA reads TGTGCCAGCGCCAGGGACTCCTACGAGCAGTACTTC.